This T cell receptor (beta chain) was identified in a study of blood T cell repertoires in COVID-19. Looking at the study overall: COVID-19 samples from acute and convalescent phases originated in the United States, Italy and Spain.

The ends were cut back, 3 bases at V and 4 bases at J, with 18 bases in the middle. The CDR3 is 16 residues long. Germline V gene sequence: CDR1 LNHDA, CDR2 SQIVND (reference sequence). TCRdb keeps only in-frame clones here, not all; method: immunoSEQ multiplex PCR. In the table there are 150,000 to 200,000 clones, approximately 90% of which are singletons. This TCR came from a woman between 45 and 60 years old with acute or convalescent COVID-19. This chain uses TRBV19 with TRBJ1-2, with D maybe TRBD1 (6 bases). Input material: peripheral blood. Here the CDR3 DNA reads TGTGCCAGTAGTATGGGGGCCTGGGGGCATGGCTATGGCTACACCTTC. Translated, it gives CASSMGAWGHGYGYTF.